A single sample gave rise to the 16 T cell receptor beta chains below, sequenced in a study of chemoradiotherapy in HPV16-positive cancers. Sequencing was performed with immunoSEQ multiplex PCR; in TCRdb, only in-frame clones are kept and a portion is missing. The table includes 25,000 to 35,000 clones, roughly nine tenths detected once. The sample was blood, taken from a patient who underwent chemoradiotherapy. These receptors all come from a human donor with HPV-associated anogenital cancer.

The CDR3: CASSPQGANGYTF. DNA of the CDR3: TGTGCCAGCAGCCCCCAGGGGGCGAATGGCTACACCTTC. This chain links TRBV5-4 with TRBJ1-2; 8 bases are a match to TRBD1. The germline CDR1 and CDR2 sequences are SGHNT and YYREEE (reference sequence). The J segment lost 6 bases and the V segment lost 4 bases, leaving 5 bases of the junction unmatched. This CDR3 is built from 13 residues.

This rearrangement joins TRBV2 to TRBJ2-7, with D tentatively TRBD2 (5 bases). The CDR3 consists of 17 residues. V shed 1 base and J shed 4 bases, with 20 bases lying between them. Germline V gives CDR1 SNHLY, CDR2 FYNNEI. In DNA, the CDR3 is TGTGCCAGCAGTGAAGAAGAAGTACGCAGCGGCGTTTACGAGCAGTACTTC. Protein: CASSEEEVRSGVYEQYF. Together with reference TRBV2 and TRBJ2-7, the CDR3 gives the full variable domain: EPEVTQTPSHQVTQMGQEVILRCVPISNHLYFYWYRQILGQKVEFLVSFYNNEISEKSEIFDDQFSVERPDGSNFTLKIRSTKLEDSAMYFCASSEEEVRSGVYEQYFGPGTRLTVT.

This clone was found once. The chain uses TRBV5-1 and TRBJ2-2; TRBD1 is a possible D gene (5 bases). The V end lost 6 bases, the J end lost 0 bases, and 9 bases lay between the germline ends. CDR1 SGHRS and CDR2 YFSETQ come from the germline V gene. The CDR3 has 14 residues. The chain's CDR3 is CASMSRANTGELFF. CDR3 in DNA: TGCGCCAGCATGTCCAGGGCGAACACCGGGGAGCTGTTTTTT.

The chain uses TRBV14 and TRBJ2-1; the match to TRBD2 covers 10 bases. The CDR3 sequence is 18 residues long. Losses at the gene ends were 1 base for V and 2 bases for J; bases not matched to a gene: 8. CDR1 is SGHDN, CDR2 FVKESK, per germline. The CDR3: CASSQVLLSGRPYNEQFF. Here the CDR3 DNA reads TGTGCCAGCAGCCAAGTACTCCTTAGCGGGAGGCCCTACAATGAGCAGTTCTTC.

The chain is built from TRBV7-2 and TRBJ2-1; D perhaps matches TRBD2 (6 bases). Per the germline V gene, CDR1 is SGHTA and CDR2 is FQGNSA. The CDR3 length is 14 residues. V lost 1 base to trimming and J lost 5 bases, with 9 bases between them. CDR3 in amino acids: CASSLEGTHNEQFF. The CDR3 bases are TGTGCCAGCAGCTTAGAAGGGACTCACAATGAGCAGTTCTTC.

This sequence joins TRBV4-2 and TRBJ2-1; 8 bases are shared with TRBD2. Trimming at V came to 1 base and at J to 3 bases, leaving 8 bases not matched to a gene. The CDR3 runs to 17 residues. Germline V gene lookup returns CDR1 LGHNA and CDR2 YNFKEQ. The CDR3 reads CASSQAFSGGLYNEQFF. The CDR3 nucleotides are TGTGCCAGCAGCCAAGCTTTCAGCGGGGGACTCTACAATGAGCAGTTCTTC.

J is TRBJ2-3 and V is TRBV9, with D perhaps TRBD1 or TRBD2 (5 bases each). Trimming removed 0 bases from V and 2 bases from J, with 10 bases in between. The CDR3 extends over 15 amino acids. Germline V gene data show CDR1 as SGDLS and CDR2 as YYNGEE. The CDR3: CASSVDGGYTDTQYF. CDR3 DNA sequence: TGTGCCAGCAGCGTAGATGGGGGATACACAGATACGCAGTATTTT.

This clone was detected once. Written as DNA, the CDR3 is TGTGCCAGCAGCTTTTCATACCGGACGGAGGAAAAACCCTACGAGCAGTACTTC. It encodes CASSFSYRTEEKPYEQYF. The V call is TRBV7-9, the J call TRBJ2-7, with a weak D call TRBD2 (5 bases). This CDR3 has 18 residues. Looked up from germline, CDR1 is SEHNR and CDR2 is FQNEAQ (reference sequence). Trimming stripped 3 bases from V and 2 bases from J, with 23 bases between. Drawing the rest from reference TRBV7-9 and TRBJ2-7, the complete variable domain is DTGVSQNPRHKITKRGQNVTFRCDPISEHNRLYWYRQTLGQGPEFLTYFQNEAQLEKSRLLSDRFSAERPKGSFSTLEIQRTEQGDSAMYLCASSFSYRTEEKPYEQYFGPGTRLTVT.

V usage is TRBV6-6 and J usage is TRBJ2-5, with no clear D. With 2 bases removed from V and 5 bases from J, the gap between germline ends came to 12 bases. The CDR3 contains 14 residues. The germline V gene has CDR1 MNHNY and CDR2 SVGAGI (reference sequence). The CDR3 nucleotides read TGTGCCAGCAGTTACCGTCAAGGCGATGAGACCCAGTACTTC. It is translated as CASSYRQGDETQYF.

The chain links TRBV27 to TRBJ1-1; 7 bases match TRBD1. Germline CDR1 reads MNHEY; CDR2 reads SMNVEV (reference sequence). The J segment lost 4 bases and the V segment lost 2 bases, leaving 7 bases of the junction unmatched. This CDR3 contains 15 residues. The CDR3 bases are TGTGCCAGCAGTTTAGGTTTGGCAGGGGGCACTGAAGCTTTCTTT. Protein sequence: CASSLGLAGGTEAFF.

CDR3 bases: TGTGCCAGCAGTCGTTACTACGAGCAGTACTTC. This encodes CASSRYYEQYF. The chain couples TRBV2 to TRBJ2-7; D call uncertain. V was cut by 5 bases and J by 3 bases, with 5 bases left in between. Germline assignment: CDR1 SNHLY and CDR2 FYNNEI. This CDR3 is built from 11 residues.

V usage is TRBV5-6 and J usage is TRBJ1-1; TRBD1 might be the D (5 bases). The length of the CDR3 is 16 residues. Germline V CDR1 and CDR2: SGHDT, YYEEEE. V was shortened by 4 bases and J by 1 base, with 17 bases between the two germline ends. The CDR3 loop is CASSRVGGEANTEAFF. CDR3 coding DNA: TGTGCCAGCAGCCGCGTCGGGGGAGAGGCGAACACTGAAGCTTTCTTT.

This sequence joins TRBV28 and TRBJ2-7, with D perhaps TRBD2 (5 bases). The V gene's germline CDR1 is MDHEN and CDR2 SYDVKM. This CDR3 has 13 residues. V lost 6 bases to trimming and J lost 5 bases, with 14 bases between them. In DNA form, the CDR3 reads TGTGCCAGCAGCTATTCCGGAGGTGACGAGCAGTACTTC. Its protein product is CASSYSGGDEQYF.

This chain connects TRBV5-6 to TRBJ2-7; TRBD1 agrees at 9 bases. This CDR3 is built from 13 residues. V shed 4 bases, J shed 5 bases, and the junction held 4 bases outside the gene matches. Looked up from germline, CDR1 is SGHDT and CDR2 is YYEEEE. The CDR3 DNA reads TGTGCCAGCAGCGGGGGACAGGGCCACGAGCAGTACTTC. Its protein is CASSGGQGHEQYF.

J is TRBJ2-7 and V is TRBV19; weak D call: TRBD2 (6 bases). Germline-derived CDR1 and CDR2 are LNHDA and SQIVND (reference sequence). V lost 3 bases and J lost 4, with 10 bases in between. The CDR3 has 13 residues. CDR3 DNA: TGTGCCAGTAGTATCGGGACTCTTTACGAGCAGTACTTC. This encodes CASSIGTLYEQYF.

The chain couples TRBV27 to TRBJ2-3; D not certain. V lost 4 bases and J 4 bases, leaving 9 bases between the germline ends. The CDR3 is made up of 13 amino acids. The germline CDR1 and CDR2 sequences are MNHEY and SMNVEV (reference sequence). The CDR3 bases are TGTGCCAGCAGTTCCCTAGATTCAGATACGCAGTATTTT. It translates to CASSSLDSDTQYF.